This entry lists 8 T cell receptor beta chains sequenced from one sample in a study of blood T cell repertoires in COVID-19. Sequencing used immunoSEQ multiplex PCR; TCRdb keeps in-frame clones, though not all of them. The sample has about 190,000 clones, just under 85% seen once; the top ten hold roughly 5%. Specimen: peripheral blood. These receptors were taken from a woman aged 70-85 years with active or convalescent COVID-19.

This sequence joins TRBV5-4 and TRBJ2-1; D remains unclear. Germline V gene lookup returns CDR1 SGHNT and CDR2 YYREEE (reference sequence). V was shortened by 0 bases and J by 4 bases, with 5 bases between the two germline ends. This CDR3 spans 13 amino acids. CDR3 sequence (DNA): TGTGCCAGCAGCTTGGCTCCGTACAATGAGCAGTTCTTC. Protein sequence: CASSLAPYNEQFF.

The gene calls are TRBV18 and TRBJ1-6; a possible D gene is TRBD1 (6 bases). Between the trimmed V and J ends, which lost 4 bases and 0 bases, there was a span of 7 bases. The germline CDR1 and CDR2 sequences are KGHSH and LQKENI. The CDR3 totals 15 residues. CDR3 region: CASSLDSSYNSPLHF. CDR3 in DNA: TGTGCCAGCTCACTGGACAGCTCCTATAATTCACCCCTCCACTTT.

This chain uses TRBV7-9 with TRBJ2-1; D gene ambiguous. The CDR3 loop spans 19 amino acids. Germline values: CDR1 SEHNR, CDR2 FQNEAQ (reference sequence). V was pared by 1 base and J by 0 bases, with 19 bases between. The CDR3 DNA reads as TGTGCCAGCAGCTTAGTTATCGGGTCCGCAAAAAGCTCCTACAATGAGCAGTTCTTC. The encoded protein is CASSLVIGSAKSSYNEQFF.

Only one count was recorded for this clone. The CDR3 DNA reads TGTGCCAGCAGCACTATCTCAGGGCCGAACACTGAAGCTTTCTTT. Its protein is CASSTISGPNTEAFF. V is TRBV6-6 and J is TRBJ1-1, with D possibly being TRBD1 (5 bases). V lost 6 bases to trimming and J lost 1 base, with 15 bases between them. The CDR3 covers 15 residues. Per germline, CDR1 MNHNY and CDR2 SVGAGI (reference sequence).

This chain links TRBV20-1 with TRBJ2-7; D gene ambiguous. Trimming took off 5 bases at V and 2 bases at J, with 7 bases between the two ends. Germline values: CDR1 DFQATT, CDR2 SNEGSKA (reference sequence). The CDR3 consists of 11 residues. CDR3 coding DNA: TGCAGTGCTCAACTACCCTACGAGCAGTACTTC. It codes for CSAQLPYEQYF.

J is TRBJ1-1 and V is TRBV6-5, with 7 bases that match TRBD1. Germline CDR1 MNHEY, CDR2 SVGAGI. V shed 5 bases and J 10 bases; nucleotides not matched to a gene: 10. CDR3 length: 13 residues. CDR3 in DNA: TGTGCCAGCAGTCGCGGGACAGAGGTTTCAGCTTTCTTT. Translated: CASSRGTEVSAFF.

This chain uses TRBV11-3 with TRBJ2-5; 12 bases match TRBD2. CDR1 SGHNT and CDR2 YENEEA come from the germline V gene. Trimming removed 4 bases from V and 3 bases from J; junction bases left unmatched: 6. The CDR3 sequence is 16 residues long. The CDR3 reads CASSSLAGGSEETQYF. As DNA, the CDR3 is TGTGCCAGCAGCTCGCTAGCGGGAGGGTCCGAAGAGACCCAGTACTTC.

V gene TRBV20-1 combines with J gene TRBJ1-1; D gene uncertain. CDR1 and CDR2 from the germline V gene are DFQATT and SNEGSKA (reference sequence). This CDR3 has 11 residues. The V gene lost 3 bases and the J gene lost 10 bases, with 12 bases spanning the gap. The CDR3: CSASGELGAFF. CDR3 nucleotides: TGCAGTGCTAGTGGGGAGTTGGGAGCTTTCTTT.